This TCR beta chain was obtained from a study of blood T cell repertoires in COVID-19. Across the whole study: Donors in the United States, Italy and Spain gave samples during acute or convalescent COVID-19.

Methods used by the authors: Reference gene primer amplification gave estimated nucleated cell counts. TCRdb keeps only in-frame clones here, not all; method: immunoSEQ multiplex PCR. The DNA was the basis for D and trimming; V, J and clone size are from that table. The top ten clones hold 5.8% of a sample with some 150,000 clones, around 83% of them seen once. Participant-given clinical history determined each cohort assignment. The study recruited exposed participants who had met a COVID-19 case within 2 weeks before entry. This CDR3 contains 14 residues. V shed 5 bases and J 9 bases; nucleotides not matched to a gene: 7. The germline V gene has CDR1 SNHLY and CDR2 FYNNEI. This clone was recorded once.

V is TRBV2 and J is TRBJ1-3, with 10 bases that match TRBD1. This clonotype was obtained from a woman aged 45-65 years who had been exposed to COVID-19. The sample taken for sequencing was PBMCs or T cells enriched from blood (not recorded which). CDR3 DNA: TGTGCCAGCAGTTTGGACAGGGGGGCCGGCACCATATATTTT. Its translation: CASSLDRGAGTIYF.